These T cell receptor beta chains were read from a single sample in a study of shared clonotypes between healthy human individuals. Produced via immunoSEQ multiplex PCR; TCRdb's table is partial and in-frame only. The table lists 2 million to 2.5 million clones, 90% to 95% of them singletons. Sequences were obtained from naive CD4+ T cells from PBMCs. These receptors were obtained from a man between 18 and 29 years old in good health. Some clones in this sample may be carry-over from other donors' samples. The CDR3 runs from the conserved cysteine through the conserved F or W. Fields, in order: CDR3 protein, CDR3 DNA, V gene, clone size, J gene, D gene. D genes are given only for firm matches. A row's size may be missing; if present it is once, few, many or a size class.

cdr3_aa: CASSLLAGPNTGELFF; cdr3_nt: TGCGCCAGCAGCCTGCTAGCGGGACCGAACACCGGGGAGCTGTTTTTT; v_call: TRBV5-1; clone_size: .; j_call: TRBJ2-2; d_call: TRBD2
cdr3_aa: CASSAEPRDGGYGYTF; cdr3_nt: TGTGCCAGTAGTGCGGAGCCCAGGGATGGGGGCTATGGCTACACCTTC; v_call: TRBV19; clone_size: .; j_call: TRBJ1-2; d_call: .
cdr3_aa: CASSPRAAPYNEQFF; cdr3_nt: TGTGCCAGCTCCCCGAGGGCGGCCCCATACAATGAGCAGTTCTTC; v_call: TRBV28; clone_size: .; j_call: TRBJ2-1; d_call: .
cdr3_aa: CASRTLTPGELFF; cdr3_nt: TGTGCCAGCAGGACGCTTACCCCCGGGGAGCTGTTTTTT; v_call: TRBV6-5; clone_size: .; j_call: TRBJ2-2; d_call: .
cdr3_aa: CASSSQGKDGYTF; cdr3_nt: TGTGCCAGCAGCTCACAGGGGAAGGATGGCTACACCTTC; v_call: TRBV5-4; clone_size: .; j_call: TRBJ1-2; d_call: TRBD1
cdr3_aa: CASSSEGIRGSYEQYF; cdr3_nt: TGCGCCAGCAGCTCGGAGGGGATTCGGGGGTCCTACGAGCAGTACTTC; v_call: TRBV5-1; clone_size: .; j_call: TRBJ2-7; d_call: .
cdr3_aa: CASSITSVEQFF; cdr3_nt: TGTGCCAGTAGTATTACTAGTGTGGAGCAGTTCTTC; v_call: TRBV19; clone_size: .; j_call: TRBJ2-1; d_call: .
cdr3_aa: CASSPRRTLEPQHF; cdr3_nt: TGTGCCAGCAGCCCCCGACGGACCTTGGAGCCCCAGCATTTT; v_call: TRBV7-8; clone_size: once; j_call: TRBJ1-5; d_call: .
cdr3_aa: CASRGRVNQPQHF; cdr3_nt: TGTGCCAGCAGGGGCAGGGTAAATCAGCCCCAGCATTTT; v_call: TRBV2; clone_size: .; j_call: TRBJ1-5; d_call: .
cdr3_aa: CASSSGIGANVLTF; cdr3_nt: TGTGCCAGCAGTTCCGGTATTGGGGCCAACGTCCTGACTTTC; v_call: TRBV6-6; clone_size: .; j_call: TRBJ2-6; d_call: .
cdr3_aa: CASSPQNYGYTF; cdr3_nt: TGTGCCAGCAGTCCACAGAACTATGGCTACACCTTC; v_call: TRBV2; clone_size: .; j_call: TRBJ1-2; d_call: .
cdr3_aa: CAWNRKTEAFF; cdr3_nt: TGTGCCTGGAACAGGAAGACTGAAGCTTTCTTT; v_call: TRBV30; clone_size: few; j_call: TRBJ1-1; d_call: .
cdr3_aa: CASSQERGRALYEQYF; cdr3_nt: TGCGCCAGCAGCCAAGAAAGGGGGCGGGCCCTGTACGAGCAGTACTTC; v_call: TRBV4-1; clone_size: .; j_call: TRBJ2-7; d_call: TRBD1
cdr3_aa: CASSLDQVLAGELFF; cdr3_nt: TGTGCCAGCAGCTTAGATCAAGTCCTTGCTGGGGAGCTGTTTTTT; v_call: TRBV11-2; clone_size: .; j_call: TRBJ2-2; d_call: .
cdr3_aa: CASSFGTGSDEQYF; cdr3_nt: TGCGCCAGCAGTTTCGGGACCGGGAGCGACGAGCAGTACTTC; v_call: TRBV10-2; clone_size: .; j_call: TRBJ2-7; d_call: .
cdr3_aa: CASSLGTSAYNEQFF; cdr3_nt: TGTGCCAGCTCACTAGGGACTAGCGCCTACAATGAGCAGTTCTTC; v_call: TRBV18; clone_size: .; j_call: TRBJ2-1; d_call: TRBD2
cdr3_aa: CASSLGQGDQETQYF; cdr3_nt: TGTGCCAGCAGTTTAGGACAGGGGGACCAAGAGACCCAGTACTTC; v_call: TRBV28; clone_size: .; j_call: TRBJ2-5; d_call: TRBD1